This T cell receptor (beta chain) was found in a study of T cells in Graves' hyperthyroidism and ophthalmopathy. Comments on this clonotype: A read error may produce the germline difference seen at one junction end.

The germline gives CDR1 LNHDA, CDR2 SQIVND (reference sequence). The CDR3 has 13 residues. Every diagnosis used clinical symptoms, serum thyroxine and TRAb, thyroid ultrasound and orbital computed tomography. Template material for amplifying TCR beta CDR3 regions consisted of RNA transcripts. First-round RT-PCR with HTBI primers amplified the TCR CDR3 region. TCRdb processed the multiplex PCR reads anew with MiXCR; each CDR3 protein has one entry. The sample includes some 760,000 distinct CDR3 sequences, 13% to 15% of them seen just once. The TCR was taken from a woman younger than 30 with Graves' hyperthyroidism. The genes are TRBV19 and TRBJ2-5; 8 nucleotides line up with TRBD1. Material: blood. The CDR3 protein is CASSIGQGQGLNF. CDR3 DNA: TGTGCCAGTAGTATAGGTCAAGGACAGGGCCTCAACTTC.